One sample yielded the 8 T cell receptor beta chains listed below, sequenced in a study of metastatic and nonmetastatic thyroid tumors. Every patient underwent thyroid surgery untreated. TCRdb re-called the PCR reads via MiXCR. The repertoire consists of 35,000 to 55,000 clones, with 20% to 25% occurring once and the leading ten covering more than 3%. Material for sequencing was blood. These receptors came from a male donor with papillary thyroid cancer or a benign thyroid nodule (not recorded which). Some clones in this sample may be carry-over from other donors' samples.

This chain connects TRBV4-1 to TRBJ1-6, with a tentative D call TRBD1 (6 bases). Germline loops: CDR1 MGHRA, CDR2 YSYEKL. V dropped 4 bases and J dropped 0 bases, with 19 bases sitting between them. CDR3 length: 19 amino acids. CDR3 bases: TGCGCCAGCAGCCCGGACCAGACAGGTACCGTCTCCTATAATTCACCCCTCCACTTT. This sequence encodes CASSPDQTGTVSYNSPLHF.

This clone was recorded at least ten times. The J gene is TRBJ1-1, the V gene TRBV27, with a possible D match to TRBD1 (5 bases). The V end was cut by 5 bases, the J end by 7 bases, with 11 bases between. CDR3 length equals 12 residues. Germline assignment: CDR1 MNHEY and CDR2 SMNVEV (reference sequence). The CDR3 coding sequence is TGTGCCAGCAGTGGAGGACAAAATGAAGCTTTCTTT. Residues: CASSGGQNEAFF.

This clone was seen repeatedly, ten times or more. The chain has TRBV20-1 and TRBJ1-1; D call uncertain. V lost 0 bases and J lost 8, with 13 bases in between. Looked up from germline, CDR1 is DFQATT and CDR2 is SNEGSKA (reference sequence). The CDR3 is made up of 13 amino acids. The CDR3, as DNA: TGCAGTGCTAGAGATCCCGAGAAAGCAGAAGCTTTCTTT. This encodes CSARDPEKAEAFF.

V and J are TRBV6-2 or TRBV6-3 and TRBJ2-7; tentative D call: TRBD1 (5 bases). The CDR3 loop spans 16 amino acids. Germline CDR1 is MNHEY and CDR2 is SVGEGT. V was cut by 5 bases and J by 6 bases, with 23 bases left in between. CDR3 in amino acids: CASSRAGAARRAEQYF. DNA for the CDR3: TGTGCCAGCAGTCGAGCTGGGGCAGCCCGTCGCGCCGAGCAGTACTTC.

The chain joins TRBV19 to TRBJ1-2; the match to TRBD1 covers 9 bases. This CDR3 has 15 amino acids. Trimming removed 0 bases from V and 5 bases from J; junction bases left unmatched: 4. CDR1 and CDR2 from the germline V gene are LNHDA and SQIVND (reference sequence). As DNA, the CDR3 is TGTGCCAGTAGTATAGACGGGACAGGGAGGTATGGCTACACCTTC. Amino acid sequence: CASSIDGTGRYGYTF.

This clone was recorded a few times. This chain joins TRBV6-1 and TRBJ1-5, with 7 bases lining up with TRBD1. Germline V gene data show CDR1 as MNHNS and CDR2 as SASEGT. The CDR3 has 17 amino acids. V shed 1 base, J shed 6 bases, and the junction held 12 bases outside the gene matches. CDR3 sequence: CASSEGGGRGYSQPQHF. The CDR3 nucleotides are TGTGCCAGCAGTGAAGGGGGTGGCAGGGGGTATTCTCAGCCCCAGCATTTT.

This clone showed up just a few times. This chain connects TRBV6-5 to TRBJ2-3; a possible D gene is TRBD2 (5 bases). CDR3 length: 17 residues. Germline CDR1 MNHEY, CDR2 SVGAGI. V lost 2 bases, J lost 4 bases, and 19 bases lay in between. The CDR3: CASSYLSLSGSPDTQYF. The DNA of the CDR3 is TGTGCCAGCAGTTACCTCTCGCTTAGTGGGAGCCCAGATACGCAGTATTTT.

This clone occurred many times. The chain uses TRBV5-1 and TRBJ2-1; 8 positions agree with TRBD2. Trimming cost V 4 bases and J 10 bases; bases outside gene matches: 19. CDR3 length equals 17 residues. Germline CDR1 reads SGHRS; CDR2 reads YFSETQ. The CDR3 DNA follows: TGCGCCAGCAGCCCCCCGGCGGTTAGCGGGACCTTTATAGAGCAGTTCTTC. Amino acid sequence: CASSPPAVSGTFIEQFF. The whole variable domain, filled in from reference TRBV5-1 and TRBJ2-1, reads KAGVTQTPRYLIKTRGQQVTLSCSPISGHRSVSWYQQTPGQGLQFLFEYFSETQRNKGNFPGRFSGRQFSNSRSEMNVSTLELGDSALYLCASSPPAVSGTFIEQFFGPGTRLTVL.